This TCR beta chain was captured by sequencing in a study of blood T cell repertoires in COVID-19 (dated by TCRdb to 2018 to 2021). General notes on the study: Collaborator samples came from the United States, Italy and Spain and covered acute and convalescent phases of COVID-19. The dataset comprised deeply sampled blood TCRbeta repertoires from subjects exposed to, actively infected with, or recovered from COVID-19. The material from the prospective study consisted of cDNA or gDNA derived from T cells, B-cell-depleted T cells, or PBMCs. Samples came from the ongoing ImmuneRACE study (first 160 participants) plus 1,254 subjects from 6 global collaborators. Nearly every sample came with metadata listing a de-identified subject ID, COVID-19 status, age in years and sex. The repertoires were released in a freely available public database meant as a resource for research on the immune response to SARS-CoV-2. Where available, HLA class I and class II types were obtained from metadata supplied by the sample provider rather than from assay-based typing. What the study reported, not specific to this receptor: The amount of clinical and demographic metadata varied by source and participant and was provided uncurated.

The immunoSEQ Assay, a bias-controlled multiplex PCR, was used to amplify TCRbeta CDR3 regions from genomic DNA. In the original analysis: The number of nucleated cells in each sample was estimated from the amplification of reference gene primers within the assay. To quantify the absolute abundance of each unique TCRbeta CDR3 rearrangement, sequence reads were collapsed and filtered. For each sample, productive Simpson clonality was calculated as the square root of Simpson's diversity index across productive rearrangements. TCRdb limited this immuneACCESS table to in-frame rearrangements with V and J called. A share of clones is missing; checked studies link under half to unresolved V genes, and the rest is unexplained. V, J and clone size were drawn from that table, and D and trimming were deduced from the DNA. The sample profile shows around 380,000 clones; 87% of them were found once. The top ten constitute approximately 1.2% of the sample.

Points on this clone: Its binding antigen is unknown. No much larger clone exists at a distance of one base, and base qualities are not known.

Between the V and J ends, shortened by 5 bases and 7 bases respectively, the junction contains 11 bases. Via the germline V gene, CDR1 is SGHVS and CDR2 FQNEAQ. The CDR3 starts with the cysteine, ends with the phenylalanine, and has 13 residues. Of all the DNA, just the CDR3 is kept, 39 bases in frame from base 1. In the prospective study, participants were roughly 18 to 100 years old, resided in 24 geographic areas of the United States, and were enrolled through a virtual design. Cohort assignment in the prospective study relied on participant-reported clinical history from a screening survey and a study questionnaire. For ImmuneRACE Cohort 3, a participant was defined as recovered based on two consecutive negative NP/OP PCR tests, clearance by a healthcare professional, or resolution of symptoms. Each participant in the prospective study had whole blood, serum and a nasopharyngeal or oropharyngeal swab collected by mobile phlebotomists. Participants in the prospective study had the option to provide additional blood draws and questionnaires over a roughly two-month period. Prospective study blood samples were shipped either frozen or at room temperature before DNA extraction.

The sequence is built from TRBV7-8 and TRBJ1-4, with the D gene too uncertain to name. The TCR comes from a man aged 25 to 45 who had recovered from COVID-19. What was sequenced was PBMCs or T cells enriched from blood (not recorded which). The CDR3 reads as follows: CASSRNEGEKLFF. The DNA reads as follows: TGTGCCAGCAGCAGAAACGAGGGTGAAAAACTGTTTTTT. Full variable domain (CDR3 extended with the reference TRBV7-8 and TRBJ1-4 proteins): GAGVSQSPRYKVAKRGQDVALRCDPISGHVSLFWYQQALGQGPEFLTYFQNEAQLDKSGLPSDRFFAERPEGSVSTLKIQRTQQEDSAVYLCASSRNEGEKLFFGSGTQLSVL.